This T cell receptor beta chain appears in the sequencing data of a study of cytomegalovirus exposure and HLA in healthy donors. PCR employed 60 Vbeta and 13 Jbeta primers. Repertoires were generated with immunoSEQ multiplex PCR, while TCRdb's copy carries only in-frame clones and drops some. The table shows about 160,000 clones, with 75% to 85% occurring only once. The CDR3 covers 14 residues. The V gene lost 1 base and the J gene lost 0 bases, with 6 bases spanning the gap. From germline, CDR1 is SGHTA and CDR2 FQGNSA. For this clone: Its antigen is not identified.

Study-level results: In vitro work confirmed that a few CMV-associated chains recognize CMV antigens. With later analysis, a missense DCLRE1C variant became linked to TCR beta V- and J-gene trimming. The study listed roughly 150 cytomegalovirus-associated TCR beta chains. Reportedly, diagnosis of cytomegalovirus status by the classifier showed high specificity and sensitivity.

The chain employs TRBV7-2 and TRBJ1-1; D not resolved. This sequence was found in a male donor in good health and CMV-seropositive. Sample: PBMCs. The CDR3 loop reads CASSLGYLNTEAFF. The CDR3 DNA sequence: TGTGCCAGCAGCTTAGGCTACTTGAACACTGAAGCTTTCTTT.